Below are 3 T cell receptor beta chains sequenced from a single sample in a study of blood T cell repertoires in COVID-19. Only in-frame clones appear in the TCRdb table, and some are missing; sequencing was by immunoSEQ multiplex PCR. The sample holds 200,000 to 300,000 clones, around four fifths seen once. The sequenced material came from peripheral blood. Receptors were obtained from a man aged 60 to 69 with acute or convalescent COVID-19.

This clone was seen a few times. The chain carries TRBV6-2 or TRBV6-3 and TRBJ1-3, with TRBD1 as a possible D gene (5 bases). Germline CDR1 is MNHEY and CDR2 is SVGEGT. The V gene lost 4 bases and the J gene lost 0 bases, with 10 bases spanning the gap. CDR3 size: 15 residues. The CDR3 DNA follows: TGTGCCAGCAGTTTTACAGGATCCTCTGGAAACACCATATATTTT. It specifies CASSFTGSSGNTIYF.

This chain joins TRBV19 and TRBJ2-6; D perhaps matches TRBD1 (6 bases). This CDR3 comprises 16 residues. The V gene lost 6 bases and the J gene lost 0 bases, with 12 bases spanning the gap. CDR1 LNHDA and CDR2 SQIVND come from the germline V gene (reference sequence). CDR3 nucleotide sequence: TGTGCCAGTAGACGGGACACCTTCTCTGGGGCCAACGTCCTGACTTTC. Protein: CASRRDTFSGANVLTF. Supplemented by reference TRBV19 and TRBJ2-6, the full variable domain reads DGGITQSPKYLFRKEGQNVTLSCEQNLNHDAMYWYRQDPGQGLRLIYYSQIVNDFQKGDIAEGYSVSREKKESFPLTVTSAQKNPTAFYLCASRRDTFSGANVLTFGAGSRLTVL.

The CDR3, as DNA: TGTGCCAGCAGTCCCCGACAGGGTCGGGGCTACACCTTC. As protein: CASSPRQGRGYTF. The chain links TRBV12-3 or TRBV12-4 to TRBJ1-2; 7 bases line up with TRBD1. V was pared by 5 bases and J by 8 bases, with 8 bases of the junction left unmatched. This CDR3 has 13 amino acids.